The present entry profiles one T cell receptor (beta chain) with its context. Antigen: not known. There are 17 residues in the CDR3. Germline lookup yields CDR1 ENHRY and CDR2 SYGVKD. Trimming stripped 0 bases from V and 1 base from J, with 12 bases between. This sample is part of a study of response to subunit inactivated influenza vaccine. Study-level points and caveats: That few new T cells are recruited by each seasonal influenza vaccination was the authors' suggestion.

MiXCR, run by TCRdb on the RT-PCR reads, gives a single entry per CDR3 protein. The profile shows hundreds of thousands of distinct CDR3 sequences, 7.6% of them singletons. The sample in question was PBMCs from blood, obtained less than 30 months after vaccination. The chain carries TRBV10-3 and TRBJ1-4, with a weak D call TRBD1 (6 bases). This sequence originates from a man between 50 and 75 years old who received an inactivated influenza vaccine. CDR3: CAISESRARGTNEKLFF. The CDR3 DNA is TGTGCCATCAGTGAGTCCCGGGCCAGGGGAACTAATGAAAAACTGTTTTTT.